The rows below give T cell receptor beta chains drawn from one sample of a study of OX40 agonist ivuxolimab in advanced cancers. TCRdb keeps only in-frame clones here, not all; method: immunoSEQ multiplex PCR. The sample has roughly 60,000 clones; about 88% are singletons. The sample was CD4+ or CD8+ T cells sorted from blood, taken in a trial of the OX40 agonist ivuxolimab. The receptor source for this set is an adult with an advanced solid tumor such as melanoma, head and neck, liver or kidney cancer. The conserved cysteine and the conserved F or W are not part of the CDR3 here.

V	CDR3
TRBV5-1	ASSLGAGGFTDTQY
TRBV30	AWSVEGGPPLH
TRBV4-2	ASGLGGSTDTQY
TRBV28	ASTFGGETNYGYT
TRBV14	ASSPGLNRGDTQY
TRBV29-1	SGGGQGGYGYT
TRBV4-3	ASSFYRTGEGYT
TRBV11-3	ASSLGGHEQF
TRBV4-3	ASSQERGRFQY
TRBV14	ASSQDVAGVTDTQY
TRBV7-2	ASSLDPGRAQPQH
TRBV5-1	ASSIGVLRETQY
TRBV30	AWNRGLGTDTQY
TRBV5-8	ASSFKRGDLGTQY
TRBV19	ASFGYGYT
TRBV2	ASKATFPDTQY
TRBV6-1	ASSETSGGYEQY
TRBV10-3	AISAGTSGNTIY
TRBV28	ASSPGQYNEQF
TRBV11-2	ASSSRRRPRGGRTEAF
TRBV7-9	ASSPDGRTTDTQY
TRBV19	ASSIHPDDGYT